This TCR beta chain was sequenced in a study of T-cell reconstitution after alpha-beta-depleted transplantation in children. Study outcomes and limitations: Newly produced T cells mostly accounted for T-cell counts and diversity one year post-transplant. The origin of high day-60 TCRbeta diversity in some patients lay in surviving recipient T cells and thymic progenitors.

This clonotype was detected many times. Its antigen is not identified. The authors prepared the TCRbeta library with unique molecular identifiers. TCRdb used MiXCR to reprocess the PCR reads, holding one entry per CDR3 protein. In the table there are some 600,000 distinct CDR3 sequences, over 10% of which are singletons. Per the germline V gene, CDR1 is MNHNS and CDR2 is SASEGT. CDR3 size: 15 residues. The junction had 5 bases not matched to a gene; V was cut back by 5 bases and J by 4 bases. This TCR derives from a male patient younger than 18 who had a stem cell transplant for acute myeloid leukemia, so the T cells may come from the graft donor. The sample consisted of PBMCs, mostly from graft donor cells, taken 360 days after TCRalphabeta/CD19-depleted stem cell transplant. The rearrangement links TRBV6-1 to TRBJ2-5, with TRBD2 identical over 12 bases. CDR3 protein: CASSMPSGRAETQYF. CDR3 bases: TGTGCCAGCAGTATGCCTAGCGGGAGGGCAGAGACCCAGTACTTC.